This paragraph covers one TCR beta chain sequence. This receptor's antigen is unknown. The junction departs from germline at one end; a sequencing error may be responsible. This entry comes from a study of memory CD4+ T cells and cytomegalovirus serostatus (dated by TCRdb to the late 2010s). Turning to the overall study: The cohort comprised around 35 healthy Belgian adults, 9 CMV seropositive and roughly 24 CMV seronegative. To replicate a published TCR-based CMV serostatus classifier, the researchers sequenced the CD4+ memory TCRbeta repertoires of a Belgian cohort whose cytomegalovirus serostatus was known.

The full study reports these points: For CMV serostatus prediction, a median bootstrapped AUC of approximately 0.95 was reached with the original framework, and a median bootstrapped AUC of roughly 0.9 was reached with a US-trained random forest. Results were interpreted as suggesting that the CMV-associated TCR signature is largely present in the CD4+ memory repertoire. Unlike the original study, which covered naive and memory CD4+ and CD8+ populations, the Belgian study sequenced only CD4+CD45RO+ memory cells. Among the 150 to 200 previously reported CMV-associated TCRbeta sequences, 67 showed up in the CD4+ memory repertoires, with each one found in between one and five individuals. A median bootstrapped AUC of 0.95 with a 95% CI of 0.76-1.00 was achieved on the Belgian cohort by the original-framework classifier.

Genomic DNA was extracted from sorted cells with the Quick-DNA Microprep Kit. TCRbeta DNA was amplified with the immunoSEQ hsTCRbeta kit following the manufacturer's protocol. An Illumina MiSeq instrument was used to sequence the TCRbeta libraries. In the authors' own workflow: Removing out-of-frame sequences left approximately 2,000,000 distinct TCRbeta sequences, an average of around 62,000 per individual. Each individual was scored by the count of 150 to 200 previously reported CMV-associated TCRbeta sequences and the total productive distinct TCRbeta count. A beta-binomial model was reimplemented in Python, and scikit-learn random forests with default parameters were trained on US cohort data. Classifier performance on the Belgian cohort was summarized as median AUC with percentile confidence intervals over 10,000 bootstrap iterations. This immuneACCESS table, as held by TCRdb, lists in-frame sequences with V and J called but not all clones. Of the missing ones, under half trace to an unresolved V gene in checked studies; the others have no known cause. The V and J calls and clone size come from that table; D and trimming were worked out from the DNA. This sample lists tens of thousands of clones; about 75% were detected once. The top ten hold 0.5% to 0.65% of the sample.

The CDR1 and CDR2 encoded by the germline V gene are SQVTM and ANQGSEA. From its cysteine to its phenylalanine, the CDR3 spans 12 amino acids. Here the CDR3 DNA is all that survives: 36 bases in frame from base 1. Single viable CD3+CD4+CD8-CD45RO+ cells were sorted as memory CD4+ T cells on a FACSAria II. CMV serostatus was determined with a Roche Elecsys assay detecting serum IgG against CMV pp150, pp28, p38 and p52. Once the samples were thawed, total CD4+ T cells were enriched through positive selection using CD4 magnetic microbeads. The samples came from a different study that was designed specifically to examine the CD4+ T cell memory repertoire. Peripheral blood mononuclear cells were isolated and cryopreserved according to standard operating procedures, and serum was stored at -80 degrees C. The staining relied on CD3-PerCP (BW264/56), CD4-APC (RPA-T4), CD45RO-PE (UCHT1) and CD8-Pacific Orange (3B5) antibodies, and Sytox blue was used to exclude non-viable cells.

The sequencing sample was made of memory CD4+ T cells from blood. The TCR originated in an adult in good health and CMV-seronegative. Some clones in this sample may be carry-over from other donors' samples. The chain employs TRBV29-1 and TRBJ1-5, with TRBD1 perhaps the D gene, on 5 matching bases. The sequenced DNA is TGCAGCGTTGTTGCGGACACCCAGCTCCAGCATTTT. The encoded protein is CSVVADTQLQHF.